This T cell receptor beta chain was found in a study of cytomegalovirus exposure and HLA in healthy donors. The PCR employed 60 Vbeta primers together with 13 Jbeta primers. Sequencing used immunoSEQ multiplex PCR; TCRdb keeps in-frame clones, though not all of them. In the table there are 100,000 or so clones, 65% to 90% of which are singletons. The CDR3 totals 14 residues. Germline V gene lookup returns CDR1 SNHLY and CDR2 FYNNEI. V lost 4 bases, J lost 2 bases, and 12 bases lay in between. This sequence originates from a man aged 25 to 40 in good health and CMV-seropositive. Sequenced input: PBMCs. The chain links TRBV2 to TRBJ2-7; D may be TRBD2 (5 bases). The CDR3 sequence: CASSVEGAPYEQYF. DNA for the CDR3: TGTGCCAGCAGTGTCGAGGGAGCCCCCTACGAGCAGTACTTC.